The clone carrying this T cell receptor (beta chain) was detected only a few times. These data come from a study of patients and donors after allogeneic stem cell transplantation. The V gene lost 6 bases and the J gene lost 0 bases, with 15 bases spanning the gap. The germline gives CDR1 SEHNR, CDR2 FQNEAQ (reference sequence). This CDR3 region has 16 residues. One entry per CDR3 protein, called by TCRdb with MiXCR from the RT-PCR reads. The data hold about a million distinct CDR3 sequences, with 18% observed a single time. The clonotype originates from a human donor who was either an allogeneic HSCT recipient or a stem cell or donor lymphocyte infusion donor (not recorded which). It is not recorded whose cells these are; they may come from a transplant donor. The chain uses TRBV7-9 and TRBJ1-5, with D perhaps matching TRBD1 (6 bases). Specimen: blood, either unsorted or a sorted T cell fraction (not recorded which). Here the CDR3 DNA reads TGTGCCAGCAGGGGAAGGACAGCCCTTAGCAATCAGCCCCAGCATTTT. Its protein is CASRGRTALSNQPQHF.